One and the same sample provided the 8 T cell receptor beta chains below, sequenced in a study of CD8+CD57+ T cells in acquired aplastic anemia (dated by TCRdb to 2016 to 2019). Sequencer: Illumina HiSeq 2000. Genomic DNA served as template for TCR beta VDJ combination and CDR3 sequence profiling. Clones were called with MiXCR by TCRdb after fastp trimmed the public reads at Q25, and only in-frame beta chains were retained. Each record represents a unique CDR3 protein, reported with the most common genes and DNA among its rows. The sample includes about 210,000 distinct CDR3 sequences, with almost 35% observed a single time. The ten largest account for 0.95% to 1.3% of the sample. The sample taken for sequencing was sorted CD4+, CD8+, or CD8+CD57+ T cells (not recorded which) from PBMCs. Every receptor here comes from a human donor in good health, serving as a control.

This clonotype has a handful of counts. The gene calls are TRBV7-6 and TRBJ1-1; D not resolved. The germline V and J ends were trimmed by 1 base and 4 bases, with 10 bases remaining between them. The CDR3 consists of 14 residues. Germline CDR1 is SGHVS and CDR2 is FNYEAQ. CDR3 nucleotide sequence: TGTGCCAGCAGCTTAGTTGACTTGAGCACTGAAGCTTTCTTT. Translation gives CASSLVDLSTEAFF.

This clonotype was counted ten times or more. The rearrangement uses TRBV5-6 and TRBJ2-5; 10 positions match TRBD2. Germline CDR1 reads SGHDT; CDR2 reads YYEEEE. The CDR3 totals 16 residues. Trimming at V came to 0 bases and at J to 1 base, leaving 3 bases not matched to a gene. The CDR3 nucleotides are TGTGCCAGCAGCTTGGTTAGCGGGGGGACCCAAGAGACCCAGTACTTC. Translating it yields CASSLVSGGTQETQYF.

The gene calls are TRBV27 and TRBJ1-3; the D is unclear. This CDR3 spans 13 amino acids. Trimming left V 4 bases short and J 2 bases short, with 6 bases between. Germline V gene sequence: CDR1 MNHEY, CDR2 SMNVEV (reference sequence). Written as DNA, the CDR3 is TGTGCCAGCAGTTCCGAACCTGGAAACACCATATATTTT. As protein: CASSSEPGNTIYF.

This clonotype was seen repeatedly, ten times or more. This rearrangement joins TRBV20-1 to TRBJ2-3; TRBD2 agrees at 10 bases. Germline V gene lookup returns CDR1 DFQATT and CDR2 SNEGSKA (reference sequence). V shed 4 bases and J 5 bases; nucleotides not matched to a gene: 6. CDR3 size: 14 residues. The CDR3 DNA sequence: TGCAGTGCTACCCTAGCGGGAGCAGGAGATACGCAGTATTTT. As protein: CSATLAGAGDTQYF.

On this clonotype itself: One end of the junction fails to match germline, which may point to a read error. The gene calls are TRBV12-3 or TRBV12-4 and TRBJ1-4; D is unclear. The CDR3 loop spans 14 amino acids. In nucleotides, the CDR3 is TGTGCCAGCAGTACAAGGGCACAGAATGAAAAACTGTCTTTT. Its protein is CASSTRAQNEKLSF.

The rearrangement joins TRBV30 to TRBJ1-2; 7 nucleotides match TRBD1. The CDR3 contains 13 residues. Germline lookup yields CDR1 GTSNPN and CDR2 SVGIG (reference sequence). Losses at the gene ends were 2 bases for V and 8 bases for J; bases not matched to a gene: 8. The CDR3 DNA is TGTGCCTGGAGTAAGGGACAGCTGCTGGGCTACACCTTC. Its translation is CAWSKGQLLGYTF.

The V gene is TRBV10-3, the J gene TRBJ1-4; D is undetermined. This CDR3 has 11 amino acids. CDR1 ENHRY and CDR2 SYGVKD come from the germline V gene. Trimming removed 4 bases at V and 8 bases at J, with 5 bases between. In DNA form, the CDR3 reads TGTGCCATCAGTGCGGGAGAAAAACTGTTTTTT. It specifies CAISAGEKLFF.

As concerns this clonotype: A much larger clone lies a single base off, so this may be a read error. The chain couples TRBV20-1 to TRBJ2-7; D perhaps matches TRBD1 (6 bases). There are 13 residues in the CDR3. CDR1 and CDR2 from the germline V gene are DFQATT and SNEGSKA (reference sequence). V was cut by 6 bases and J by 0 bases, with 12 bases left in between. The CDR3 region is CSALGHSSYEQYF. CDR3 coding DNA: TGCAGTGCCCTGGGACATAGCTCCTACGAGCAGTACTTC.